This is a list of T cell receptor beta chains from one sample in a study of response to subunit inactivated influenza vaccine. Via MiXCR, TCRdb re-called the RT-PCR reads, giving one row per CDR3 protein. The table includes 600,000 to 700,000 distinct CDR3 sequences, about 15% detected once. The input for sequencing was PBMCs from blood, taken less than 15 days before vaccination. All receptors come from a man aged 50-60 years who received an inactivated influenza vaccine. CDR3s include the opening cysteine and the closing phenylalanine or tryptophan. D genes are given only for firm matches. Clone size is not always given. Where it is, it says once, few, many or a class for expanded clones.

V gene	CDR3 length	D gene	J gene	clone size	CDR3 DNA	CDR3 protein
TRBV12-3/TRBV12-4	13	.	TRBJ1-4	few	TGTGCCAGCAGTATCGGACGGGGTGAAAAACTGTTTTTT	CASSIGRGEKLFF
TRBV7-2	15	TRBD2	TRBJ2-7	.	TGTGCCAGCAGCCGCGTAGGACTAGCGGTCTACGAGCAGTACTTC	CASSRVGLAVYEQYF
TRBV27	13	.	TRBJ1-1	many	TGTGCCAGCAGTTTCCAGCGGAACACTGAAGCTTTCTTT	CASSFQRNTEAFF
TRBV18	12	.	TRBJ1-1	.	TGTGCCAGCTCACCCGACAGTCTAGAAGCTTTCTTT	CASSPDSLEAFF
TRBV7-9	16	.	TRBJ2-3	.	TGTGCCAGCAGCTTAGGCTCCACTCTTTTCACAGATACGCAGTATTTT	CASSLGSTLFTDTQYF
TRBV6-2/TRBV6-3	15	.	TRBJ2-7	few	TGTGCCAGCAGTTACTCTCTAGATAGCTCCTACGAGCAGTACTTC	CASSYSLDSSYEQYF
TRBV5-4	15	TRBD2	TRBJ2-2	few	TGTGCCAGCAGCTTGAAGCGGGAGTTCACCGGGGAGCTGTTTTTT	CASSLKREFTGELFF
TRBV11-2	12	.	TRBJ2-7	few	TGTGCCAGCAGCGTTAGTCCCTACGAGCAGTACTTC	CASSVSPYEQYF
TRBV9	13	.	TRBJ2-7	.	TGTGCCAGCAGCGTAGCCCCCTCCTACGAGCAGTACTTC	CASSVAPSYEQYF
TRBV9	16	.	TRBJ2-5	.	TGTGCCAGCAGCGTGAGGGGGGGAGCGACACAAGAGACCCAGTACTTC	CASSVRGGATQETQYF
TRBV12-3/TRBV12-4	16	TRBD2	TRBJ2-3	.	TGTGCCAGCAGTTACCAGCGGGGGGTGGTCACAGATACGCAGTATTTT	CASSYQRGVVTDTQYF
TRBV10-3	17	TRBD2	TRBJ2-7	.	TGTGCCATCAGTGAGTCGGCTAGCGGGTATCGGCACTACGAGCAGTACTTC	CAISESASGYRHYEQYF
TRBV7-8	13	.	TRBJ2-2	few	TGTGCCAGCAGCTTTGATGGTGGCGGGGAGCTGTTTTTT	CASSFDGGGELFF
TRBV28	14	.	TRBJ2-7	.	TGTGCCAGCAGAAGGACCGTTGTCCTCGGCGAGCAGTGCTTC	CASRRTVVLGEQCF
TRBV10-3	14	.	TRBJ1-5	many	TGTGCCATCAGTGAGTCGCGGGGTAATCAGCCCCAGCATTTT	CAISESRGNQPQHF
TRBV18	14	.	TRBJ2-1	.	TGTGCCAGCTCACCAGGGATGGGGAACCGTGAGCAGTTCTTC	CASSPGMGNREQFF
TRBV14	15	.	TRBJ2-1	.	TGTGCCAGCAGCCAAGGACGGGATCGGAGTAATGAGCAGTTCTTC	CASSQGRDRSNEQFF
TRBV5-6	15	.	TRBJ2-7	few	TGTGCCAGCAGCTTAGGACAGCTGACGTTCGGCGAGCAGTACTTC	CASSLGQLTFGEQYF
TRBV12-3/TRBV12-4	12	.	TRBJ2-3	.	TGTGCCAGCAGGCACAGGGTCAATACGCAGTATTTT	CASRHRVNTQYF
TRBV6-2/TRBV6-3	11	.	TRBJ2-3	few	TGTGCCAGCAGTTACTGGGATACGCAGTATTTT	CASSYWDTQYF
TRBV12-3/TRBV12-4	13	.	TRBJ2-5	.	TGTGCCAGCAGTTTAGCAAATACAGAGACCCAGTACTTC	CASSLANTETQYF
TRBV11-2	17	.	TRBJ2-7	few	TGTGCCAGCAGCTTAGGGGGTTACAGGTTTGCCGCTTACGAGCAGTACTTC	CASSLGGYRFAAYEQYF
TRBV30	13	.	TRBJ2-1	.	TGTGCCTGGAGTGTATCAGCTTACAATGAGCAGTTCTTC	CAWSVSAYNEQFF
TRBV20-1	14	.	TRBJ1-5	few	TGCAGTGCTAGAGATCCAAATAGCAATCAGCCCCAGCATTTT	CSARDPNSNQPQHF
TRBV10-3	15	.	TRBJ1-1	few	TGTGCCATCAGTGAACGGGGAGGTCTTGTGGGTGAAGCTTTCTTT	CAISERGGLVGEAFF
TRBV10-3	14	TRBD2	TRBJ2-3	few	TGTGCCATCAGGGGACTAGCGGGTAATTCGGCGCAGTATTTT	CAIRGLAGNSAQYF
TRBV4-3	15	.	TRBJ1-6	.	TGCGCCAGCAGCCAAGATCGGGGGCGGGGATCACCCCTCCACTTT	CASSQDRGRGSPLHF
TRBV11-2	13	.	TRBJ2-5	.	TGTGCCAGCAGCCCCCCGGGGGTTTGGACCCAGTACTTC	CASSPPGVWTQYF
TRBV18	14	.	TRBJ1-1	.	TGTGCCAGCTCACCACCTCACGGAAGCCCTGAAGCTTTCTTT	CASSPPHGSPEAFF
TRBV12-3/TRBV12-4	15	.	TRBJ2-3	few	TGTGCCAGCAGTTTTTCAGCGGTAATCACAGATACGCAGTATTTT	CASSFSAVITDTQYF
TRBV12-3/TRBV12-4	17	TRBD2	TRBJ2-3	.	TGTGCCAGCAGTTCCCGACTAGCGGGACCGGAGGGAGATACGCAGTATTTT	CASSSRLAGPEGDTQYF
TRBV12-3/TRBV12-4	15	.	TRBJ2-2	few	TGTGCCAGCAGTACGGGACCTTGGGGCTCCGGGGAGCTGTTTTTT	CASSTGPWGSGELFF
TRBV7-8	18	.	TRBJ1-1	.	TGTGCCAGCAGCTTCTCCCGTCTGGGGTCCGTGATGAACACTGAAGCTTTCTTT	CASSFSRLGSVMNTEAFF
TRBV28	16	.	TRBJ2-1	.	TGTGCCAGCAGTTTGTTGAGGCAGGCCCTATACAATGAGCAGTTCTTC	CASSLLRQALYNEQFF
TRBV7-6	15	TRBD2	TRBJ2-3	.	TGTGCCAGCTCACGGGGCGGGGGAGGCACAGATACGCAGTATTTT	CASSRGGGGTDTQYF
TRBV7-9	13	.	TRBJ2-2	few	TGTGCCAGCAGCCGCAGGGTTATCGGGGAGCTGTTTTTT	CASSRRVIGELFF
TRBV28	14	.	TRBJ2-7	.	TGTGCCAGCAGTTTACTTCCGGGAGTCTACGAGCAGTACTTC	CASSLLPGVYEQYF
TRBV7-8	13	.	TRBJ2-7	.	TGTGCCAGCAGCTTTGAGGACCCCTACGAGCAGTACTTC	CASSFEDPYEQYF
TRBV10-1	14	TRBD1	TRBJ2-2	many	TGCGCCAGCAAACAGGGGCTGGACACCGGGGAGCTGTTTTTT	CASKQGLDTGELFF
TRBV6-1	14	.	TRBJ2-3	.	TGTGCCAGCAGTGAAGCGCGAAGGACAGATACGCAGTATTTT	CASSEARRTDTQYF
TRBV28	14	.	TRBJ2-7	few	TGTGCCAGCAGTTCAGACTCAAATTACTACGAGCAGTACTTC	CASSSDSNYYEQYF
TRBV10-3	14	TRBD1	TRBJ2-7	few	TGTGCCATCAGTGAGACCCAGGGGGCCTACGAGCAGTACTTC	CAISETQGAYEQYF
TRBV5-1	15	TRBD1	TRBJ2-1	many	TGCGCCAGCAGCTGGACAGGGGGCGCGGGTTATGAGCAGTTCTTC	CASSWTGGAGYEQFF
TRBV14	13	.	TRBJ2-7	.	TGTGCCAGCAGCCAAATTCGTACGCGCGAGCAGTACTTC	CASSQIRTREQYF
TRBV20-1	14	TRBD1	TRBJ2-1	few	TGCAGTGCTAGAGATTCCCAGGGGGTGTATGAGCAGTTCTTC	CSARDSQGVYEQFF
TRBV27	16	.	TRBJ1-5	.	TGTGCCAGCAGTTTCCGACAGACTAGCGGACCAGATACGCAGCATTTT	CASSFRQTSGPDTQHF
TRBV9	16	TRBD2	TRBJ2-1	few	TGTGCCAGCAGCATATTAGCGGGAGTCTTTAACAATGAGCAGTTCTTC	CASSILAGVFNNEQFF
TRBV6-2/TRBV6-3	16	.	TRBJ2-7	few	TGTGCCAGCAGTTACTCGATGTGGAGAGGGGACTACGAGCAGTACTTC	CASSYSMWRGDYEQYF
TRBV3-1	17	.	TRBJ1-6	few	TGTGCCAGCAGCCAGGACCTCCTAAGCTCCTATAATTCACCCCTCCACTTT	CASSQDLLSSYNSPLHF
TRBV5-1	16	.	TRBJ1-3	.	TGCGCCAGCAGCTTGGTACCAGGGAGCTCTGGAAACACCATATATTTT	CASSLVPGSSGNTIYF
TRBV5-1	15	TRBD1	TRBJ2-7	.	TGCGCCAGCAGCTCACGGACAGGGGGCGACTACGAGCAGTACTTC	CASSSRTGGDYEQYF
TRBV6-2/TRBV6-3	18	TRBD1	TRBJ2-2	.	TGTGCCAGCAGTTTCCGGGACAGGGGGCGAGTTCCCACCGGGGAGCTGTTTTTT	CASSFRDRGRVPTGELFF
TRBV6-2/TRBV6-3	13	.	TRBJ2-5	few	TGTGCCAGCAGGAGGGACATCCAAGAGACCCAGTACTTC	CASRRDIQETQYF
TRBV7-2	16	TRBD2	TRBJ2-1	.	TGTGCCAGCAGCATGGAATGGTCTAGCGGAGACAATGAGCAGTTCTTC	CASSMEWSSGDNEQFF
TRBV12-3/TRBV12-4	13	.	TRBJ1-1	.	TGTGCCAGCAGATGGGATATGAACACTGAAGCTTTCTTT	CASRWDMNTEAFF
TRBV4-3	15	.	TRBJ2-2	few	TGCGCCAGCAGCCAAGATCGCCGAGGGACCGGGGAGCTGTTTTTT	CASSQDRRGTGELFF
TRBV20-1	16	TRBD2	TRBJ2-2	.	TGCAGTGCTAGAGTAAGTCTAGCGGCGAACACCGGGGAGCTGTTTTTT	CSARVSLAANTGELFF
TRBV29-1	13	TRBD1	TRBJ2-1	many	TGCAGCGTTTATGGACAGGGCTACAATGAGCAGTTCTTC	CSVYGQGYNEQFF
TRBV27	15	TRBD1	TRBJ2-2	.	TGTGCCAGCAAAACAGGGGGCCACGTCACCGGGGAGCTGTTTTTT	CASKTGGHVTGELFF
TRBV2	15	TRBD1	TRBJ2-7	.	TGTGCCAGCAGGACACCCGGGACAGGGCACCACGAGCAGTACTTC	CASRTPGTGHHEQYF